Listed below are T cell receptor beta chains from one sample, sequenced in a study of beta chain features in type 1 diabetes. Repertoires were generated with immunoSEQ multiplex PCR, while TCRdb's copy carries only in-frame clones and drops some. Among about 40,000 clones listed, 49% were seen once. Sequenced input: central memory CD4+ T cells from blood. All receptors come from a woman aged 18-29 years in good health. Each CDR3 is given with its conserved first and last residue. The D gene is left open where the match is weak. Some rows have no size entry. The others give once, few or many, or a class for an expanded clone.

abundance: once
j_gene: TRBJ2-3
v_gene: TRBV2
d_gene: NA
CDR3aa: CASIRTDTQYF
CDR3nt: TGTGCCAGCATTAGAACAGATACGCAGTATTTT

abundance: NA
j_gene: TRBJ2-6
v_gene: TRBV6-1
d_gene: NA
CDR3aa: CASSGHTGLWANVLTF
CDR3nt: TGTGCCAGCAGTGGACATACAGGGCTCTGGGCCAACGTCCTGACTTTC

abundance: few
j_gene: TRBJ2-3
v_gene: TRBV6-1
d_gene: NA
CDR3aa: CATNRRAPPAYF
CDR3nt: TGTGCCACCAACCGGAGGGCCCCCCCGGCGTATTTT

abundance: NA
j_gene: TRBJ1-1
v_gene: TRBV9
d_gene: NA
CDR3aa: CASSVTTNTEAFF
CDR3nt: TGTGCCAGCAGCGTAACAACGAACACTGAAGCTTTCTTT

abundance: NA
j_gene: TRBJ2-3
v_gene: TRBV5-1
d_gene: TRBD2
CDR3aa: CASSLASGSVDTQYF
CDR3nt: TGCGCCAGCAGTCTCGCTAGCGGGAGTGTAGATACGCAGTATTTT

abundance: few
j_gene: TRBJ1-5
v_gene: TRBV7-4
d_gene: TRBD1
CDR3aa: CASSSPGTGYSNQPQHF
CDR3nt: TGTGCCAGCAGCTCACCCGGGACAGGGTATAGCAATCAGCCCCAGCATTTT

abundance: few
j_gene: TRBJ2-1
v_gene: TRBV2
d_gene: TRBD2
CDR3aa: CASSEGLAVNNEQFF
CDR3nt: TGTGCCAGCAGTGAGGGACTAGCAGTTAACAATGAGCAGTTCTTC

abundance: NA
j_gene: TRBJ2-1
v_gene: TRBV2
d_gene: NA
CDR3aa: CASSAVRSYNEQFF
CDR3nt: TGTGCCAGCAGTGCAGTACGCTCCTACAATGAGCAGTTCTTC

abundance: NA
j_gene: TRBJ2-1
v_gene: TRBV18
d_gene: NA
CDR3aa: CASSPNRASSYNEQFF
CDR3nt: TGTGCCAGCTCACCAAACAGGGCTAGCTCCTACAATGAGCAGTTCTTC

abundance: once
j_gene: TRBJ2-1
v_gene: TRBV19
d_gene: TRBD2
CDR3aa: CASRLAGGHNEQFF
CDR3nt: TGTGCCAGCAGACTAGCGGGAGGCCACAATGAGCAGTTCTTC

abundance: NA
j_gene: TRBJ2-3
v_gene: TRBV4-1
d_gene: NA
CDR3aa: CASSQGRQSTDTQYF
CDR3nt: TGCGCCAGCAGCCAAGGGAGACAGAGCACAGATACGCAGTATTTT

abundance: medium-sized
j_gene: TRBJ1-6
v_gene: TRBV6-6
d_gene: NA
CDR3aa: CASSFGGSGSPLHF
CDR3nt: TGTGCCAGCAGTTTTGGGGGGAGCGGATCACCCCTCCACTTT

abundance: NA
j_gene: TRBJ2-5
v_gene: TRBV7-9
d_gene: TRBD2
CDR3aa: CASSLGSGLKTQETQYF
CDR3nt: TGTGCCAGCAGCTTGGGGTCGGGACTAAAGACCCAAGAGACCCAGTACTTC

abundance: NA
j_gene: TRBJ1-4
v_gene: TRBV18
d_gene: NA
CDR3aa: CASSPGAGRATNEKLFF
CDR3nt: TGTGCCAGCTCACCCGGAGCAGGGCGTGCAACTAATGAAAAACTGTTTTTT

abundance: NA
j_gene: TRBJ1-1
v_gene: TRBV2
d_gene: NA
CDR3aa: CASRQNTEAFF
CDR3nt: TGTGCCAGCAGACAGAACACTGAAGCTTTCTTT

abundance: NA
j_gene: TRBJ2-1
v_gene: TRBV5-1
d_gene: TRBD2
CDR3aa: CASSGGLALFKSSYNEQFF
CDR3nt: TGCGCCAGCAGCGGGGGACTAGCGCTATTTAAGAGCTCCTACAATGAGCAGTTCTTC

abundance: NA
j_gene: TRBJ2-3
v_gene: TRBV27
d_gene: TRBD1
CDR3aa: CASSFQGVDTQYF
CDR3nt: TGTGCCAGCAGTTTCCAGGGGGTAGATACGCAGTATTTT

abundance: NA
j_gene: TRBJ2-3
v_gene: TRBV19
d_gene: TRBD2
CDR3aa: CASSIERGSSPDTQYF
CDR3nt: TGTGCCAGTAGTATAGAGCGCGGGAGCTCCCCAGATACGCAGTATTTT

abundance: NA
j_gene: TRBJ2-7
v_gene: TRBV7-3
d_gene: NA
CDR3aa: CASSDIVHLSYEQYF
CDR3nt: TGTGCCAGCAGCGACATCGTCCACCTCTCCTACGAGCAGTACTTC

abundance: NA
j_gene: TRBJ1-5
v_gene: TRBV7-8
d_gene: TRBD1
CDR3aa: CASSPMGQGKNQPQHF
CDR3nt: TGTGCCAGCAGCCCCATGGGACAGGGTAAAAATCAGCCCCAGCATTTT

abundance: NA
j_gene: TRBJ1-1
v_gene: TRBV29-1
d_gene: NA
CDR3aa: CSVETRGTEAFF
CDR3nt: TGCAGCGTTGAGACCAGGGGTACTGAAGCTTTCTTT

abundance: few
j_gene: TRBJ2-2
v_gene: TRBV7-9
d_gene: NA
CDR3aa: CASSPAFFQEDTGELFF
CDR3nt: TGTGCCAGCAGCCCCGCTTTTTTCCAGGAGGACACCGGGGAGCTGTTTTTT

abundance: NA
j_gene: TRBJ2-7
v_gene: TRBV2
d_gene: TRBD1
CDR3aa: CASGIGGQGFREQYF
CDR3nt: TGTGCCAGCGGGATAGGTGGACAGGGGTTCCGCGAGCAGTACTTC

abundance: NA
j_gene: TRBJ2-7
v_gene: TRBV5-4
d_gene: TRBD2
CDR3aa: CASSLLAGPGYEQYF
CDR3nt: TGTGCCAGCAGCTTGCTAGCGGGGCCCGGGTACGAGCAGTACTTC

abundance: once
j_gene: TRBJ1-5
v_gene: TRBV6-1
d_gene: NA
CDR3aa: CASRHLGRDQPQHF
CDR3nt: TGTGCCAGCAGGCACCTTGGGAGGGATCAGCCCCAGCATTTT

abundance: NA
j_gene: TRBJ2-7
v_gene: TRBV29-1
d_gene: NA
CDR3aa: CSVSRSSYEQYF
CDR3nt: TGCAGCGTTAGTAGATCCTCCTACGAGCAGTACTTC

abundance: few
j_gene: TRBJ2-5
v_gene: TRBV11-2
d_gene: TRBD1
CDR3aa: CASSFRAGTVETQYF
CDR3nt: TGTGCCAGCAGCTTCCGCGCAGGGACAGTCGAGACCCAGTACTTC

abundance: NA
j_gene: TRBJ1-1
v_gene: TRBV1
d_gene: NA
CDR3aa: CTSSDYRVPSEAFF
CDR3nt: TGCACCAGCAGCGATTACAGGGTACCGTCGGAAGCTTTCTTT

abundance: few
j_gene: TRBJ1-5
v_gene: TRBV7-9
d_gene: TRBD1
CDR3aa: CASSWGQGDSNQPQHF
CDR3nt: TGTGCCAGCAGCTGGGGACAGGGGGATAGCAATCAGCCCCAGCATTTT

abundance: NA
j_gene: TRBJ2-1
v_gene: TRBV7-9
d_gene: NA
CDR3aa: CASSLIGYEQFF
CDR3nt: TGTGCCAGCAGCTTAATCGGTTACGAGCAGTTCTTC

abundance: NA
j_gene: TRBJ2-1
v_gene: TRBV14
d_gene: TRBD2
CDR3aa: CASSHEGTSGGPTQFF
CDR3nt: TGTGCCAGCAGCCATGAAGGGACTAGCGGGGGGCCCACGCAGTTCTTC

abundance: few
j_gene: TRBJ1-1
v_gene: TRBV19
d_gene: TRBD1
CDR3aa: CASTITGGNTEAFF
CDR3nt: TGTGCCAGTACAATCACAGGGGGTAACACTGAAGCTTTCTTT